This T cell receptor beta chain was captured in a study of neoadjuvant anti-PD-1 for oral cavity cancer. Study-wide results and caveats: Higher pretreatment blood Treg/Th17 ratios correlated with higher pretreatment blood and lower post-treatment tumor TCRbeta clonality. PBMC Gini-index clonality exceeded responders' in non-responders post-nivolumab.

This CDR3 has 17 residues. Trimming removed 7 bases from V and 3 bases from J; junction bases left unmatched: 15. From germline, CDR1 is LNHDA and CDR2 SQIVND (reference sequence). Details on this clone: Its antigen is undetermined.

Profiled with immunoSEQ multiplex PCR; TCRdb holds only in-frame clones, not every one. The sample shows 65,000 to 95,000 clones, more than 80% of them seen only once. Patients had newly diagnosed, untreated stage II-IVA oral cavity squamous cell carcinoma. This sequence originates from a person between 40 and 85 years old with oral cavity squamous cell carcinoma. The source was PBMCs, collected before nivolumab (anti-PD-1) treatment. The J gene is TRBJ1-2, the V gene TRBV19; 9 bases line up with TRBD1. DNA of the CDR3: TGTGCCAGTAAAGTCGGGGACAGGGTATTCAGCGACTATGGCTACACCTTC. Translated: CASKVGDRVFSDYGYTF.